This TCR beta chain appears in the sequencing data of a study of blood T cells in healthy people across ages. Then a second PCR, running about 6 to 12 cycles, was carried out with a sample-barcoded 5' primer and a J-beta primer mix. TCRdb re-derived calls from the 5' RACE reads in MiXCR, one entry per CDR3 protein. The sample comprises 1.5 million to 2 million distinct CDR3 sequences, roughly 27% of which are singletons, and more than 6% rests with the top ten. The donors, aged about 6 to 100, were healthy Caucasians from Russia. Total RNA, at least 5.5 micrograms per sample, came from PBMCs. General observations from the study: Among T cells, TCR beta diversity per million cells dropped roughly linearly as age rose.

This clonotype came up a few times. Its target is unknown. CDR3 length: 15 amino acids. The germline CDR1 and CDR2 sequences are SGHRS and YFSETQ. Trimming at V came to 2 bases and at J to 8 bases, leaving 9 bases not matched to a gene. The sequence was collected from a woman aged 25 to 39 in good health. This sequence joins TRBV5-1 and TRBJ1-4, with TRBD1 identical over 7 bases. The sample consisted of blood. The CDR3 sequence: CASSLRTGEEEKLFF. The CDR3 region has the DNA TGCGCCAGCAGCTTAAGGACAGGCGAGGAGGAAAAACTGTTTTTT.